The entry below describes one T cell receptor (beta chain). Germline assignment: CDR1 LGHDT and CDR2 YNNKEL (reference sequence). The ends lost 0 bases at V and 1 base at J; junction bases unmatched: 8. The CDR3 sequence is 19 residues long. This entry belongs to a study of blood T cell repertoires in COVID-19. Study details: Sources were T cells, B-cell-depleted T cells, or PBMCs; the material itself was cDNA or gDNA.

The repertoire was sequenced with immunoSEQ multiplex PCR; TCRdb's copy has only in-frame clones and lacks some. The sample holds 6,000 or so clones, 70% to 90% seen once. The sequenced sample was peripheral blood. This clonotype was obtained from a human donor in a cohort sampled during active COVID-19. The chain uses TRBV3-1 (or the pseudogene TRBV3-2) and TRBJ2-3; 12 bases align to TRBD2. The CDR3 DNA reads TGTGCCAGCAGCCAAGATCTTGTGACTAGCGGGGGACGCACAGATACGCAGTATTTT. It codes for CASSQDLVTSGGRTDTQYF.